The rows below give T cell receptor beta chains drawn from one sample of a study of T cells after yellow fever vaccination. MiXCR, run by TCRdb on the 5' RACE reads, gives a single entry per CDR3 protein. The table records roughly 96,000 distinct CDR3 sequences, more than 7.5% of them present only once. The material sequenced was CD8+ T cells not binding an NS4B(214-222) dextramer, sorted from PBMCs, taken around 15 days after the first yellow fever vaccination. Source of these receptors: a man younger than 35 who received the YFV17D yellow fever vaccine. Each CDR3 is given with its conserved first and last residue. The D gene is left open where the match is weak. The listing skips clone size in some rows; elsewhere it reads once, few, many or a size class.

>TRBV7-8|NA|NA|TRBJ2-3
TGTGCCAGCAGCCCCCCGCTGTCGGGGACAGATACGCAGTATTTT
CASSPPLSGTDTQYF
>TRBV19|NA|many|TRBJ1-1
TGTGCCAGTAGTATAGTCGGGCACCTGAACACTGAAGCTTTCTTT
CASSIVGHLNTEAFF
>TRBV7-9|NA|few|TRBJ2-1
TGTGCCAGCAGCCCCCCCACAGACGACTCCTACAATGAGCAGTTCTTC
CASSPPTDDSYNEQFF
>TRBV27|NA|NA|TRBJ2-3
TGTGCCAGCACCCAGTTCGGTGCGACAGATACGCAGTATTTT
CASTQFGATDTQYF
>TRBV11-2|NA|few|TRBJ2-7
TGTGCCAGCAGCTCACTTGCCTACGAGCAGTACTTC
CASSSLAYEQYF
>TRBV19|NA|NA|TRBJ2-5
TGTGCCAGTAGTTTGGCGGGGGCCGAAGAGACCCAGTACTTC
CASSLAGAEETQYF
>TRBV6-5|NA|NA|TRBJ1-2
TGTGCCAGCAGTTACTCCGACCGAGTCTATGGCTACACCTTC
CASSYSDRVYGYTF
>TRBV15|NA|NA|TRBJ2-1
TGTGCCACCTTGAAAAGGGGCTCCTACAATGAGCAGTTCTTC
CATLKRGSYNEQFF
>TRBV24-1|TRBD1|few|TRBJ1-2
TGTGCCACCAGTGAGGGGACAGGTTACGGCTACACCTTC
CATSEGTGYGYTF
>TRBV7-8|TRBD1|many|TRBJ2-7
TGTGCCAGCCAGGGGGACAGCGCAACCTACGAGCAGTACTTC
CASQGDSATYEQYF
>TRBV25-1|NA|many|TRBJ2-2
TGTGCCAGCAGTGCCCGGTCCACCGGGGAGCTGTTTTTT
CASSARSTGELFF
>TRBV11-2|TRBD1|NA|TRBJ2-7
TGTGCCAGCGGCTTAACAGGGGGCGCCTCCTACGAGCAGTACTTC
CASGLTGGASYEQYF
>TRBV7-8|TRBD1|NA|TRBJ2-1
TGTGCCAGCAGCCAACGACAGGGGGCCCGGGCGGTCAATGAGCAGTTCTTC
CASSQRQGARAVNEQFF
>TRBV12-3/TRBV12-4|NA|few|TRBJ1-1
TGTGCCAGCAGTTTAAAGGCTCTGAACACTGAAGCTTTCTTT
CASSLKALNTEAFF
>TRBV4-3|NA|NA|TRBJ1-1
TGCGCCAGCAGCCGGAGGGTAGGGCAGCTGAACACTGAAGCTTTCTTT
CASSRRVGQLNTEAFF
>TRBV7-8|NA|few|TRBJ1-5
TGTGCCAGCAGCCCATCGACCCCATATCAGCCCCAGCATTTT
CASSPSTPYQPQHF
>TRBV10-1|TRBD1|many|TRBJ2-2
TGCGCCAGCAGTGCGCCTGGGACAGGGGGCGCCGGCGGGGAGCTGTTTTTT
CASSAPGTGGAGGELFF
>TRBV4-2|NA|NA|TRBJ2-5
TGTGCCAGCAGCCAAGTACGCGGGGAGACCCAGTACTTC
CASSQVRGETQYF